This entry concerns a single T cell receptor beta chain. The antigen remains undetermined. Sequencing relied on a cDNA template that was reverse transcribed from extracted RNA. Profiled with immunoSEQ multiplex PCR; TCRdb holds only in-frame clones, not every one. The table includes roughly 230,000 clones, less than 45% detected once. This sample was included in a study of CD8+ T cells in alopecia areata. Study outcomes and limitations: Lesional tissue from the scalp (especially in alopecia totalis/universalis) showed higher clonality than normal scalp. Any link of baseline CD8+ expansion to response, resting on one nonresponder, remains uncertain.

Noted treatment: oral pan-JAK inhibitor, 5-10 mg twice daily. A FACSAria was used to sort CD4+ and CD8+ T cells. These cells came from PBMCs. Material: CD4+ T cells sorted from blood, obtained at approximately week 36, from a patient treated with tofacitinib. The TCR originated in a human donor with alopecia areata.

CDR3 nucleotides: TGTGCCAGCAGCTTAGCGGCTAGCGGGTCCCCCTACGAGCAGTACTTC. The encoded protein is CASSLAASGSPYEQYF. The rearrangement links TRBV7-2 to TRBJ2-7; the match to TRBD2 covers 8 bases. This CDR3 has 16 amino acids. The germline V gene has CDR1 SGHTA and CDR2 FQGNSA. V lost 0 bases and J lost 2; bases outside the gene matches: 6. The variable domain in full, with the rest retrieved from reference TRBV7-2 and TRBJ2-7, is GAGVSQSPSNKVTEKGKDVELRCDPISGHTALYWYRQSLGQGLEFLIYFQGNSAPDKSGLPSDRFSAERTGGSVSTLTIQRTQQEDSAVYLCASSLAASGSPYEQYFGPGTRLTVT.